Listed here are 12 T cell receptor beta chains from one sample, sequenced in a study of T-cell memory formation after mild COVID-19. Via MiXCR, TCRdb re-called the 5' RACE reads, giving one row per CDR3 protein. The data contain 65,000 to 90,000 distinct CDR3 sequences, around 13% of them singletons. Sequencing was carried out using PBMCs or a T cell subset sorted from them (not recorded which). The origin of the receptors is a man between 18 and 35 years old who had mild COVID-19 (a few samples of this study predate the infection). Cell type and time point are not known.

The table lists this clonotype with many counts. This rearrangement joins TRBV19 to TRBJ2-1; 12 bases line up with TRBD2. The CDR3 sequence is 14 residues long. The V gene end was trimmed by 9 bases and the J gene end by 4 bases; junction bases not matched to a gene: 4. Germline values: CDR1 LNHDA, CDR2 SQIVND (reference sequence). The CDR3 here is CASTGLAGYNEQFF. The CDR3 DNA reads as TGTGCCAGCACAGGACTAGCGGGGTACAATGAGCAGTTCTTC.

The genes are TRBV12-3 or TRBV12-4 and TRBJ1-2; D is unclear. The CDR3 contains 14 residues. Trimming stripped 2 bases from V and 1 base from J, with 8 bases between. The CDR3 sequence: CASSLSTLNYGYTF. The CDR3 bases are TGTGCCAGCAGTTTATCGACTCTTAACTATGGCTACACCTTC.

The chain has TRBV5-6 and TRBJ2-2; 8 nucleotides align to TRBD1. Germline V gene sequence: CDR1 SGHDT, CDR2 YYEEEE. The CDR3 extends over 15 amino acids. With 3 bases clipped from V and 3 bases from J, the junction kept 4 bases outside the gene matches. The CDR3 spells CASSSDREYTGELFF. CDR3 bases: TGTGCCAGCAGCTCGGACAGGGAGTACACCGGGGAGCTGTTTTTT.

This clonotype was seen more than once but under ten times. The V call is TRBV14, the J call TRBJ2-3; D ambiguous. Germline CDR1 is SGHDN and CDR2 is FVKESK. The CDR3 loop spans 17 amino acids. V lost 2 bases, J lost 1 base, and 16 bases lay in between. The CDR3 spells CASSQRFAAPGTDTQYF. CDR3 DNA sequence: TGTGCCAGCAGCCAACGCTTCGCGGCCCCAGGCACAGATACGCAGTATTTT.

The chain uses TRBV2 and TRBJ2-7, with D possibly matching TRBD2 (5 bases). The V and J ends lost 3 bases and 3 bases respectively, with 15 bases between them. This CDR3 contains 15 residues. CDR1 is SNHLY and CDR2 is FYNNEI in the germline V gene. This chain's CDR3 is CASSELGSKGYEQYF. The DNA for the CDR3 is TGTGCCAGCAGTGAGTTGGGGAGTAAGGGCTACGAGCAGTACTTC.

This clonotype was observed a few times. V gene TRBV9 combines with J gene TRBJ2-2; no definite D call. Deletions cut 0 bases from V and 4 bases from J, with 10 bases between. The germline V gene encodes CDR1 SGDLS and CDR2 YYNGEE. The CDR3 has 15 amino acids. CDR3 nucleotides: TGTGCCAGCAGCGTAGACTCGTCCCCCACCGGGGAGCTGTTTTTT. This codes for CASSVDSSPTGELFF.

The CDR3 reads CASGEREKLFF. Written as DNA, the CDR3 is TGTGCCAGCGGGGAAAGGGAAAAACTGTTTTTT. The J gene is TRBJ1-4, the V gene TRBV7-8, with no clear D. Germline loops: CDR1 SGHVS, CDR2 FQNEAQ. V lost 8 bases and J 8 bases, leaving 9 bases between the germline ends. CDR3 length equals 11 residues.

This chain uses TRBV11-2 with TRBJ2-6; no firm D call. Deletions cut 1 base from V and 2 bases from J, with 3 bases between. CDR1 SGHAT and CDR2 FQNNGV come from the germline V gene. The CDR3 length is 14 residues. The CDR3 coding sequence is TGTGCCAGCAGCTTAGTGGCTGGGGCCAACGTCCTGACTTTC. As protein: CASSLVAGANVLTF.

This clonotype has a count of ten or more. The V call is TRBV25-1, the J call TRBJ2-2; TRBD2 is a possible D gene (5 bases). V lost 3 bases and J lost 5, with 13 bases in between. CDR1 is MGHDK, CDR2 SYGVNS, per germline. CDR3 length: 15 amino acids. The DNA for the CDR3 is TGTGCCAGCAGTGATGGAGTAGGAGGTACCGGGGAGCTGTTTTTT. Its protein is CASSDGVGGTGELFF.

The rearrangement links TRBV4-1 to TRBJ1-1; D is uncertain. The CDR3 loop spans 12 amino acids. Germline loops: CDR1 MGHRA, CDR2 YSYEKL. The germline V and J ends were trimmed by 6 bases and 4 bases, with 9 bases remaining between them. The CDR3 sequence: CASRRSATEAFF. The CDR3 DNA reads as TGCGCCAGCAGAAGGAGTGCCACTGAAGCTTTCTTT.

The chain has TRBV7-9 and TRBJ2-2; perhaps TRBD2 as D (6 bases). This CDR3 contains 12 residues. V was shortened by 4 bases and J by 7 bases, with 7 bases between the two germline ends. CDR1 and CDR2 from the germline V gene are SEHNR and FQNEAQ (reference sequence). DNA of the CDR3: TGTGCCAGCAGCTCCGGGAGCGGGGAGCTGTTTTTT. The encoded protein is CASSSGSGELFF.

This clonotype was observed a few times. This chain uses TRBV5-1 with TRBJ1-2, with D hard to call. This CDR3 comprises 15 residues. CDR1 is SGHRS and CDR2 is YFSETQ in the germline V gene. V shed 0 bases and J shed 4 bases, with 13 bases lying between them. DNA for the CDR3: TGCGCCAGCAGCTTGGCTACTTTGCACGGCTATGGCTACACCTTC. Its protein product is CASSLATLHGYGYTF.